This T cell receptor (beta chain) was identified in a study of cytotoxic CD8 clonotypes in ibrutinib-treated CLL. Background on the study: Response samples were taken after a median of approximately 11 months on treatment, range 6 to 36. Study conclusions and caveats: Exceeding age-matched healthy donors, baseline clonality also tracked the counts of circulating CD8+ T cells.

Regarding this clone: Its target is not known.

The data were produced by immunoSEQ multiplex PCR, yet TCRdb's version contains in-frame clones alone and is incomplete. The table lists a few thousand clones, approximately 73% of them singletons. This CDR3 comprises 16 residues. V lost 7 bases and J 1 base, leaving 16 bases between the germline ends. Germline V gene lookup returns CDR1 LNHDA and CDR2 SQIVND (reference sequence). V usage is TRBV19 and J usage is TRBJ2-2, with D hard to call. The sample here was PBMCs, taken before ibrutinib treatment. The source is a human donor with chronic lymphocytic leukemia. This chain's CDR3 is CASTLGPMKNTGELFF. Written as DNA, the CDR3 is TGTGCCAGTACCCTCGGACCGATGAAGAACACCGGGGAGCTGTTTTTT. The full variable domain, completed using reference TRBV19 and TRBJ2-2, is DGGITQSPKYLFRKEGQNVTLSCEQNLNHDAMYWYRQDPGQGLRLIYYSQIVNDFQKGDIAEGYSVSREKKESFPLTVTSAQKNPTAFYLCASTLGPMKNTGELFFGEGSRLTVL.